The 2 T cell receptor beta chains reported below all come from one sample, sequenced in a study of cytomegalovirus exposure and HLA in healthy donors. A multiplex PCR was run with 60 Vbeta primers and 13 Jbeta primers. Produced via immunoSEQ multiplex PCR; TCRdb's table is partial and in-frame only. Among about 140,000 clones listed, about four fifths were seen once. Input material: PBMCs. The receptors stem from a middle-aged man in good health and CMV-seronegative.

The chain couples TRBV6-5 to TRBJ2-7, with 9 bases fitting TRBD2. CDR3 size: 14 residues. Germline CDR1 is MNHEY and CDR2 is SVGAGI. V was clipped by 7 bases and J by 4 bases; unmatched bases: 8. The CDR3 sequence is CASNSAGGIYEQYF. Here the CDR3 DNA reads TGTGCCAGCAATTCTGCGGGGGGGATATACGAGCAGTACTTC.

This clone showed up just once. V gene TRBV27 combines with J gene TRBJ2-5; weak D call: TRBD1 (5 bases). CDR3 length equals 13 residues. Germline V gives CDR1 MNHEY, CDR2 SMNVEV (reference sequence). Trimming removed 3 bases at V and 5 bases at J, with 10 bases between. CDR3 sequence: CASSFLGVETQYF. In DNA, the CDR3 is TGTGCCAGCAGTTTTTTAGGGGTTGAGACCCAGTACTTC.